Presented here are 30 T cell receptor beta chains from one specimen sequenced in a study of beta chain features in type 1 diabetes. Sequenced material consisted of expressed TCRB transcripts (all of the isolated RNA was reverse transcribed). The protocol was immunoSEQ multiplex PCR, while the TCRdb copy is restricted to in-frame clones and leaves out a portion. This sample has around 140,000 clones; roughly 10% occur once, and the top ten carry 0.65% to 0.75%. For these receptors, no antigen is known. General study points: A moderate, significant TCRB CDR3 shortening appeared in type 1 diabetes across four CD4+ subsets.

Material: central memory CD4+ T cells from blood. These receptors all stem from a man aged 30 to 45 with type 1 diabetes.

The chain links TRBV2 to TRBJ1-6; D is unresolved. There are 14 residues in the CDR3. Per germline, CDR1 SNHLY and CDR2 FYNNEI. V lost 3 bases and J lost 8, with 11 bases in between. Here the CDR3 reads CASSDRTRDSPLHF. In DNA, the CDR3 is TGTGCCAGCAGTGATCGGACTAGGGATTCACCCCTCCACTTT. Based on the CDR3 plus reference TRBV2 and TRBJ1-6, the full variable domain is EPEVTQTPSHQVTQMGQEVILRCVPISNHLYFYWYRQILGQKVEFLVSFYNNEISEKSEIFDDQFSVERPDGSNFTLKIRSTKLEDSAMYFCASSDRTRDSPLHFGNGTRLTVT.

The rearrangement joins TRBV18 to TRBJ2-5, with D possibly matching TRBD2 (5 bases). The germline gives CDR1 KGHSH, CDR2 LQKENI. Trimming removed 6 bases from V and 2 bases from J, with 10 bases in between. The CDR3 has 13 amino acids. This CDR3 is CASSPAGQETQYF. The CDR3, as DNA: TGTGCCAGCTCTCCTGCGGGTCAAGAGACCCAGTACTTC.

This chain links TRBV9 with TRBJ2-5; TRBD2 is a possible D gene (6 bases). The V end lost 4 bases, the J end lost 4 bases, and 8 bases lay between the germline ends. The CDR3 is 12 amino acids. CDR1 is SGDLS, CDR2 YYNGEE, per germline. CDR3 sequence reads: CASSQEGETQYF. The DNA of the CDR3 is TGTGCCAGCAGCCAGGAGGGAGAGACCCAGTACTTC. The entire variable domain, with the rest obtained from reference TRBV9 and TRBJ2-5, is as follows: DSGVTQTPKHLITATGQRVTLRCSPRSGDLSVYWYQQSLDQGLQFLIQYYNGEERAKGNILERFSAQQFPDLHSELNLSSLELGDSALYFCASSQEGETQYFGPGTRLLVL.

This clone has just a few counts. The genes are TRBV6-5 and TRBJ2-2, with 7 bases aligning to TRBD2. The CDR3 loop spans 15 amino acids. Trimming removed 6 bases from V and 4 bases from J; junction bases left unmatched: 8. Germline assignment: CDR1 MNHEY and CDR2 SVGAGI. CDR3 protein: CASRQLASGTGELFF. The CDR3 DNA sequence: TGTGCCAGCAGACAACTAGCGTCGGGCACCGGGGAGCTGTTTTTT.

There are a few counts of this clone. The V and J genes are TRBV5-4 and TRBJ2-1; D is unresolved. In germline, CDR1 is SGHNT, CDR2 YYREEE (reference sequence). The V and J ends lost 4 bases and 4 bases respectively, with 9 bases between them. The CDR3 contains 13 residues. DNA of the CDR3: TGTGCCAGCAGCCTCGGAGAATACAATGAGCAGTTCTTC. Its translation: CASSLGEYNEQFF. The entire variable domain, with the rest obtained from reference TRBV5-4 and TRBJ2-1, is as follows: ETGVTQSPTHLIKTRGQQVTLRCSSQSGHNTVSWYQQALGQGPQFIFQYYREEENGRGNFPPRFSGLQFPNYSSELNVNALELDDSALYLCASSLGEYNEQFFGPGTRLTVL.

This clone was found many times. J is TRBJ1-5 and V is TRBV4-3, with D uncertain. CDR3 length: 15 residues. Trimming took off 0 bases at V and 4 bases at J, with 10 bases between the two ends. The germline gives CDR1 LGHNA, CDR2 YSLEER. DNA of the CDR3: TGCGCCAGCAGCCAAGATCCCACAGTAAATCAGCCCCAGCATTTT. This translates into CASSQDPTVNQPQHF.

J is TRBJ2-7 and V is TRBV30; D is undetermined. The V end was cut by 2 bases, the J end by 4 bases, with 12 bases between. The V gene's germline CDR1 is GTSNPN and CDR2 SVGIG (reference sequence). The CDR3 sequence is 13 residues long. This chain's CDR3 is CAWSSLSSYEQYF. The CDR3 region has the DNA TGTGCCTGGAGTTCCCTATCGTCGTACGAGCAGTACTTC. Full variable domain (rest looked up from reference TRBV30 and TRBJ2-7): SQTIHQWPATLVQPVGSPLSLECTVEGTSNPNLYWYRQAAGRGLQLLFYSVGIGQISSEVPQNLSASRPQDRQFILSSKKLLLSDSGFYLCAWSSLSSYEQYFGPGTRLTVT.

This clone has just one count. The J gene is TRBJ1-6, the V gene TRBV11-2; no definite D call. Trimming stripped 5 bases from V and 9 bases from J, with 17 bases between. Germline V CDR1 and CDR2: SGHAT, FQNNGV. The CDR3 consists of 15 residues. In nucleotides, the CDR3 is TGTGCCAGCAGCCCCTCCCCCCAAATGAGTTCACCCCTCCACTTT. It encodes CASSPSPQMSSPLHF.

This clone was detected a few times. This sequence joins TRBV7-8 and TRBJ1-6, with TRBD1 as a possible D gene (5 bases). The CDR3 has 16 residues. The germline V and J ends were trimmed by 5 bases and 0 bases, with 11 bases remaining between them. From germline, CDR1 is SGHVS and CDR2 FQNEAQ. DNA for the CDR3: TGTGCCAGCAGCCCGCGGGGCAACTCCTATAATTCACCCCTCCACTTT. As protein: CASSPRGNSYNSPLHF.

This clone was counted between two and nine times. The CDR3 nucleotides are TGTGCCAGCAGCCGATTCGCGGGGGCCTCCTACAATGAGCAGTTCTTC. It is translated as CASSRFAGASYNEQFF. The V and J genes are TRBV5-8 and TRBJ2-1, with D possibly being TRBD2 (7 bases). The CDR3 runs 16 residues. Trimming left V 4 bases short and J 0 bases short, with 14 bases between. CDR1 is SGHTS, CDR2 YDEGEE, per germline.

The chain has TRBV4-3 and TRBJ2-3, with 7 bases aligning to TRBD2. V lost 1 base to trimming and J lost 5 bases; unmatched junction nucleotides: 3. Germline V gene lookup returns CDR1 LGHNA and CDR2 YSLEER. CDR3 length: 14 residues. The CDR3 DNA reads TGCGCCAGCAGCCAAGCAGGGAGGGGAGATACGCAGTATTTT. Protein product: CASSQAGRGDTQYF.

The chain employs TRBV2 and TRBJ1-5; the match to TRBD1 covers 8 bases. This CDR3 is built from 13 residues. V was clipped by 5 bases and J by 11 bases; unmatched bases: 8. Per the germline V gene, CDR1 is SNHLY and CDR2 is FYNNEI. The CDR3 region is CASSQTGAGTQHF. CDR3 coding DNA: TGTGCCAGCAGTCAGACAGGGGCGGGGACCCAGCATTTT.

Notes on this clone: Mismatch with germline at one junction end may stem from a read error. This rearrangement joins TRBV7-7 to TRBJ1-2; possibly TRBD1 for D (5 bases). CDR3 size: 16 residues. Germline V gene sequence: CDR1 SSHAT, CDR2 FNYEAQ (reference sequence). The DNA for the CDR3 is TGTGCTAGCAGCTTATGCAGGGAAACTATTAACTATGGCTACACCTTC. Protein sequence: CASSLCRETINYGYTF. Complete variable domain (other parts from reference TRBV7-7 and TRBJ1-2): GAGVSQSPRYKVTKRGQDVTLRCDPISSHATLYWYQQALGQGPEFLTYFNYEAQPDKSGLPSDRFSAERPEGSISTLTIQRTEQRDSAMYRCASSLCRETINYGYTFGSGTRLTVV.

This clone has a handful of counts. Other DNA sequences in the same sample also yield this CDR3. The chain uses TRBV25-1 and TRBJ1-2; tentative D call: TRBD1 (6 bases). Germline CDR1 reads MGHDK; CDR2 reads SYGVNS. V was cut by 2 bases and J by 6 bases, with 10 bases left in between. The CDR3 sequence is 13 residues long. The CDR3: CASSEGRGDGYTF. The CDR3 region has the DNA TGTGCCAGCAGTGAAGGCAGGGGCGATGGCTACACCTTC.

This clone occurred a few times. The CDR3: CATTLAATYEQYF. For the CDR3, the DNA is TGTGCCACCACTTTAGCGGCTACCTACGAGCAGTACTTC. The rearrangement joins TRBV28 to TRBJ2-7; possible D gene TRBD2, 6 bases. The V end lost 10 bases, the J end lost 2 bases, and 15 bases lay between the germline ends. The CDR3 is 13 amino acids. The V gene's germline CDR1 is MDHEN and CDR2 SYDVKM.

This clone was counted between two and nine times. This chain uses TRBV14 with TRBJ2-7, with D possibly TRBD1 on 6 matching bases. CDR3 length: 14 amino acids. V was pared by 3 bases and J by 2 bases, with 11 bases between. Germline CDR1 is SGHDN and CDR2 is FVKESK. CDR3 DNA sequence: TGTGCCAGCAGCCACCGACAGGCGACCTACGAGCAGTACTTC. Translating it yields CASSHRQATYEQYF.

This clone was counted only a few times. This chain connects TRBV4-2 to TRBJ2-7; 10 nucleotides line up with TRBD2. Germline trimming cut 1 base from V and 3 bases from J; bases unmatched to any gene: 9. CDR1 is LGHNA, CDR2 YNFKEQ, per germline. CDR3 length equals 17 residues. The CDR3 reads CASSQVGTSGEHYEQYF. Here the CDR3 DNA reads TGTGCCAGCAGCCAAGTGGGTACTAGCGGGGAACACTACGAGCAGTACTTC.

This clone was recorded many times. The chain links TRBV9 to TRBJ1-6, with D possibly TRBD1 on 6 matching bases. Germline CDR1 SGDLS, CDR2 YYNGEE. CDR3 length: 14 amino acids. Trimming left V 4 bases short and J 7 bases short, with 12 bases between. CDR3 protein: CASSTGSYNSPLHF. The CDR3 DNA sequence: TGTGCCAGCAGCACAGGGTCATACAATTCACCCCTCCACTTT. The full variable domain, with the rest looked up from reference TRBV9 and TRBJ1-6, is DSGVTQTPKHLITATGQRVTLRCSPRSGDLSVYWYQQSLDQGLQFLIQYYNGEERAKGNILERFSAQQFPDLHSELNLSSLELGDSALYFCASSTGSYNSPLHFGNGTRLTVT.

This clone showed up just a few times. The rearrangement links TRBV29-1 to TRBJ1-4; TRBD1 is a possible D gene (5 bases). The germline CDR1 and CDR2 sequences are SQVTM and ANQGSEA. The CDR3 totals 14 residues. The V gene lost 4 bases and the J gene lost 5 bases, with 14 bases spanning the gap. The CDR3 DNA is TGCAGCGTTGGACAGTCTCTTTCCAATGAAAAACTGTTTTTT. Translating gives CSVGQSLSNEKLFF.

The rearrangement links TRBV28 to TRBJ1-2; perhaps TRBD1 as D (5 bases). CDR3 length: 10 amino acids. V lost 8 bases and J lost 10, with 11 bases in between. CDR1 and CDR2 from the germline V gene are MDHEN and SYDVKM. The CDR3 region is CASGARDYTF. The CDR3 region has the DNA TGTGCCAGCGGGGCCAGGGACTACACCTTC.

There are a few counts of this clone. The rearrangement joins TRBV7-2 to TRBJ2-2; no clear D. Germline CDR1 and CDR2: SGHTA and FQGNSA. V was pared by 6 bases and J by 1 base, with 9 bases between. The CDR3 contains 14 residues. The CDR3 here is CASRLSGNTGELFF. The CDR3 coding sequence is TGTGCCAGCAGGTTGAGTGGGAACACCGGGGAGCTGTTTTTT.

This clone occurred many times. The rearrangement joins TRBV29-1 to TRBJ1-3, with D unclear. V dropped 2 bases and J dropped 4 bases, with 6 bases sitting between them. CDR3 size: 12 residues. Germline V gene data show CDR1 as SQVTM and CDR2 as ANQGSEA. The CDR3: CSVENSGNTIYF. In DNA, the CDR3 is TGCAGCGTTGAAAACTCCGGAAACACCATATATTTT.

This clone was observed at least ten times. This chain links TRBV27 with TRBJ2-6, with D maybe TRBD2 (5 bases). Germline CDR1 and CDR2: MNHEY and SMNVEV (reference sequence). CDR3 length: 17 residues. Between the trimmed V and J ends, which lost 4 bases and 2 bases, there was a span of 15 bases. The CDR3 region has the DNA TGTGCCAGCAGTTCAACACTAGGTCGGCCTGGGGCCAACGTCCTGACTTTC. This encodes CASSSTLGRPGANVLTF. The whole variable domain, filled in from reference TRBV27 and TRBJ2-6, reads EAQVTQNPRYLITVTGKKLTVTCSQNMNHEYMSWYRQDPGLGLRQIYYSMNVEVTDKGDVPEGYKVSRKEKRNFPLILESPSPNQTSLYFCASSSTLGRPGANVLTFGAGSRLTVL.

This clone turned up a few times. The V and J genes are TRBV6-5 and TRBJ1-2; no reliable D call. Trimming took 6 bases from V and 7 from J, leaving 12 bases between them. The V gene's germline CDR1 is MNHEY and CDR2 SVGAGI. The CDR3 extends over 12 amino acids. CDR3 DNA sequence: TGTGCCAGCAGCAGCCTCTCGGGTGGCTACACCTTC. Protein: CASSSLSGGYTF.

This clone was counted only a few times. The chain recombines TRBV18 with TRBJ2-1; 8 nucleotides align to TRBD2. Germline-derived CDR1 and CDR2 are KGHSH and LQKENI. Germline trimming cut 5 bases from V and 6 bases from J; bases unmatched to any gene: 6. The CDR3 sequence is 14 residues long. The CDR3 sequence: CASSIRGGSNEQFF. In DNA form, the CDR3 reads TGTGCCAGCTCAATACGGGGGGGCTCCAATGAGCAGTTCTTC.

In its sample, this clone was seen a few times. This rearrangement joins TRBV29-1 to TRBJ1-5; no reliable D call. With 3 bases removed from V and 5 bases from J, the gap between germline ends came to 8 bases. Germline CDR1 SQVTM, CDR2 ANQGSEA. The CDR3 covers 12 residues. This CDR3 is CSVEGYHQPQHF. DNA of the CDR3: TGCAGCGTTGAGGGCTACCATCAGCCCCAGCATTTT.

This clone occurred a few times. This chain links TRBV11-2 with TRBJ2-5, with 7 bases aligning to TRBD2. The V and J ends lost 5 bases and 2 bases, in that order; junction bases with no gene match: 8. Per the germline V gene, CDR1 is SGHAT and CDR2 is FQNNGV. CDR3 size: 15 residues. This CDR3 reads CASSPFSGQQETQYF. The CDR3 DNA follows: TGTGCCAGCAGCCCATTTAGCGGGCAACAAGAGACCCAGTACTTC.

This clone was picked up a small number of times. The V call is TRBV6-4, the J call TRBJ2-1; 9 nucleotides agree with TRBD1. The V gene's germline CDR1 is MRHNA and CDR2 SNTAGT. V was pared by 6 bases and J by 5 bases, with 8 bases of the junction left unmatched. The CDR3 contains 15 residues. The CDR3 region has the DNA TGTGCCAGCAGCAACTGTCGGACAGGGGACAATGAGCAGTTCTTC. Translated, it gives CASSNCRTGDNEQFF.

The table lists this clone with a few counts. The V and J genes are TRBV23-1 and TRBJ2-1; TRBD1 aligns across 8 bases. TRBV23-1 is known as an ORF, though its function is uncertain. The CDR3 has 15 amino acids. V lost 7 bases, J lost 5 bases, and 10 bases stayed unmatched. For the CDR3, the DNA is TGCGCCAGCACCCGATACCCCAGGGGGCACAATGAGCAGTTCTTC. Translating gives CASTRYPRGHNEQFF.

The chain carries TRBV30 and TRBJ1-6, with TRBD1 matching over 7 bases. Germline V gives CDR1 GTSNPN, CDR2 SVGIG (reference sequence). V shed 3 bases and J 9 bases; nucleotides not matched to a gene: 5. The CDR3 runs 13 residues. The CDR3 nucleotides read TGTGCCTGGAGGGAGACAGGGCTTTCACCCCTCCACTTT. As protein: CAWRETGLSPLHF. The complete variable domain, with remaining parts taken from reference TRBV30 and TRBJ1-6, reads SQTIHQWPATLVQPVGSPLSLECTVEGTSNPNLYWYRQAAGRGLQLLFYSVGIGQISSEVPQNLSASRPQDRQFILSSKKLLLSDSGFYLCAWRETGLSPLHFGNGTRLTVT.